These 22 T cell receptor beta chains were sequenced from one sample in a study of cytomegalovirus exposure and HLA in healthy donors. A multiplex PCR was run with 60 Vbeta primers and 13 Jbeta primers. Sequenced by immunoSEQ multiplex PCR; TCRdb stores in-frame clones only, minus some. The data show about 80,000 clones, with 79% seen just once and 2% to 2.5% held by the top ten. What was sequenced was PBMCs. The receptors stem from a man younger than 45 in good health and CMV-seronegative.

The chain is built from TRBV30 and TRBJ1-2; TRBD1 matches 7 bases. V was clipped by 3 bases and J by 6 bases; unmatched bases: 10. The CDR3 contains 14 residues. Germline CDR1 reads GTSNPN; CDR2 reads SVGIG (reference sequence). The chain's CDR3 is CAWRAGGQRDGYTF. In nucleotides, the CDR3 is TGTGCCTGGAGGGCCGGGGGACAGAGGGATGGCTACACCTTC.

J is TRBJ1-1 and V is TRBV13; TRBD1 matches 10 bases. The V and J ends lost 4 bases and 1 base, in that order; junction bases with no gene match: 6. This CDR3 is 16 amino acids long. In germline, CDR1 is PRHDT, CDR2 FYEKMQ (reference sequence). The CDR3 protein is CASSSRDRGPNTEAFF. The CDR3 region has the DNA TGTGCCAGCAGCTCCCGGGACAGGGGTCCGAACACTGAAGCTTTCTTT. Looking up the rest from reference TRBV13 and TRBJ1-1 gives the full variable domain: AAGVIQSPRHLIKEKRETATLKCYPIPRHDTVYWYQQGPGQDPQFLISFYEKMQSDKGSIPDRFSAQQFSDYHSELNMSSLELGDSALYFCASSSRDRGPNTEAFFGQGTRLTVV.

The chain carries TRBV28 and TRBJ2-3; TRBD2 aligns across 8 bases. With 2 bases clipped from V and 1 base from J, the junction kept 5 bases outside the gene matches. CDR1 and CDR2 from the germline V gene are MDHEN and SYDVKM. The CDR3 has 16 residues. The CDR3 coding sequence is TGTGCCAGCAGTTTAATTTGGCGGGAGGGCACAGATACGCAGTATTTT. Translated: CASSLIWREGTDTQYF.

The chain employs TRBV11-2 and TRBJ2-3; no clear D gene. CDR1 SGHAT and CDR2 FQNNGV come from the germline V gene. This CDR3 is 16 amino acids long. The germline V and J ends were trimmed by 1 base and 0 bases, with 11 bases remaining between them. The CDR3 loop is CASSLGSVVSTDTQYF. The CDR3 DNA follows: TGTGCCAGCAGCTTAGGGTCGGTCGTTAGCACAGATACGCAGTATTTT.

This chain uses TRBV6-1 with TRBJ2-6; weak D call: TRBD1 (6 bases). The length of the CDR3 is 15 residues. Per germline, CDR1 MNHNS and CDR2 SASEGT. V dropped 0 bases and J dropped 3 bases, with 6 bases sitting between them. The CDR3 DNA reads TGTGCCAGCAGTGAAGCGACAGGTGGGGCCAACGTCCTGACTTTC. It encodes CASSEATGGANVLTF.

The chain is built from TRBV10-2 and TRBJ1-2; TRBD1 aligns across 10 bases. Trimming removed 4 bases from V and 4 bases from J; junction bases left unmatched: 6. Germline V gene data show CDR1 as WSHSY and CDR2 as SAAADI. This CDR3 spans 15 amino acids. The CDR3 spells CASSAGQGVSYGYTF. The DNA of the CDR3 is TGCGCCAGCAGTGCTGGACAGGGGGTATCCTATGGCTACACCTTC.

The V gene is TRBV5-1, the J gene TRBJ2-7; 7 bases are a match to TRBD2. Germline CDR1 is SGHRS and CDR2 is YFSETQ. Losses at the gene ends were 0 bases for V and 3 bases for J; bases not matched to a gene: 3. This CDR3 has 14 residues. The DNA of the CDR3 is TGCGCCAGCAGCTTGGAAGCGGGGCACTACGAGCAGTACTTC. Translating gives CASSLEAGHYEQYF.

With respect to this clone: The germline gene is not matched at one end of the junction; a read error may be the cause. The chain couples TRBV7-9 to TRBJ2-7; possible D gene TRBD2, 5 bases. This CDR3 region has 12 residues. Germline V lookup: CDR1 SEHNR, CDR2 FQNEAQ (reference sequence). Written as DNA, the CDR3 is TGTTCCAGCAGCTGGATGACGGGGGAGCAGTACTTC. Amino acid sequence: CSSSWMTGEQYF.

The V and J genes are TRBV10-3 and TRBJ1-5; D perhaps matches TRBD1 (5 bases). The CDR3 is 15 residues long. Per the germline V gene, CDR1 is ENHRY and CDR2 is SYGVKD. Trimming took off 7 bases at V and 3 bases at J, with 16 bases between the two ends. CDR3 in amino acids: CAIKAGGTSNQPQHF. The CDR3 DNA reads as TGTGCCATCAAAGCGGGGGGGACCTCCAATCAGCCCCAGCATTTT.

The chain carries TRBV27 and TRBJ1-2; 8 bases agree with TRBD1. The CDR3 totals 15 residues. The J segment lost 0 bases and the V segment lost 6 bases, leaving 6 bases of the junction unmatched. From germline, CDR1 is MNHEY and CDR2 SMNVEV (reference sequence). The CDR3 protein is CASRPPGQANYGYTF. DNA of the CDR3: TGTGCCAGCAGACCACCGGGACAGGCTAACTATGGCTACACCTTC.

A few counts support this clone. The rearrangement links TRBV6-5 to TRBJ1-1; D perhaps matches TRBD1 (5 bases). The CDR3 extends over 14 amino acids. Trimming removed 2 bases from V and 1 base from J, with 8 bases in between. CDR1 is MNHEY and CDR2 is SVGAGI in the germline V gene. The CDR3 DNA sequence: TGTGCCAGCAGTTACGGTCAGGGGAACACTGAAGCTTTCTTT. This gives the protein CASSYGQGNTEAFF.

This clone is a singleton in its sample. The chain uses TRBV7-6 and TRBJ2-3; TRBD2 is a possible D gene (6 bases). Germline CDR1 is SGHVS and CDR2 is FNYEAQ. Trimming left V 1 base short and J 4 bases short, with 15 bases between. The CDR3 consists of 16 residues. This CDR3 is CASSLVRELGPDTQYF. The CDR3 region has the DNA TGTGCCAGCAGCTTAGTCCGGGAGCTCGGCCCAGATACGCAGTATTTT.

The CDR3 loop is CASSSLAASYEQYF. As DNA, the CDR3 is TGTGCCAGCAGCTCGCTAGCGGCCTCCTACGAGCAGTACTTC. This rearrangement joins TRBV7-2 to TRBJ2-7, with 7 bases aligning to TRBD2. Trimming at V came to 4 bases and at J to 0 bases, leaving 3 bases not matched to a gene. Germline V gene data show CDR1 as SGHTA and CDR2 as FQGNSA. The CDR3 is 14 amino acids.

The V gene is TRBV4-3, the J gene TRBJ2-2; 9 bases align to TRBD1. The junction had 12 bases not matched to a gene; V was cut back by 4 bases and J by 6 bases. The CDR3 totals 17 residues. CDR1 and CDR2 (germline): LGHNA, YSLEER. In DNA, the CDR3 is TGCGCCAGCAGCCGAACACAGGGGGCAGTCGGCGCCGGGGAGCTGTTTTTT. This gives the protein CASSRTQGAVGAGELFF.

This clone occurred once. V and J are TRBV7-9 and TRBJ2-3; the match to TRBD1 covers 7 bases. V shed 1 base and J 1 base; nucleotides not matched to a gene: 5. The CDR3 totals 16 residues. CDR1 and CDR2 from the germline V gene are SEHNR and FQNEAQ (reference sequence). The CDR3 sequence: CASSLGDRARTDTQYF. For the CDR3, the DNA is TGTGCCAGCAGCTTAGGAGACAGGGCCCGCACAGATACGCAGTATTTT.

The CDR3: CASSISAGNDNQPQHF. CDR3 DNA sequence: TGTGCCAGTAGTATTTCGGCAGGGAATGACAATCAGCCCCAGCATTTT. The gene calls are TRBV19 and TRBJ1-5; D perhaps matches TRBD1 (5 bases). Trimming took off 3 bases at V and 3 bases at J, with 15 bases between the two ends. Germline V lookup: CDR1 LNHDA, CDR2 SQIVND (reference sequence). CDR3 length equals 16 residues.

This clone has a handful of counts. The CDR3 sequence is CASSYGTSRGSGELFF. The CDR3 DNA follows: TGTGCCAGCAGTTACGGGACTAGCCGAGGTAGCGGGGAGCTGTTTTTT. V gene TRBV6-6 combines with J gene TRBJ2-2; 9 bases agree with TRBD2. The junction had 8 bases not matched to a gene; V was cut back by 2 bases and J by 7 bases. Germline V gene data show CDR1 as MNHNY and CDR2 as SVGAGI (reference sequence). The CDR3 spans 16 residues.

Only a few counts were recorded for this clone. The chain combines TRBV4-1 with TRBJ2-3, with TRBD2 matching 10 bases. The CDR3 is 15 residues long. V shed 1 base, J shed 6 bases, and the junction held 4 bases outside the gene matches. Germline assignment: CDR1 MGHRA and CDR2 YSYEKL. CDR3 sequence reads: CASSQGEAGGDTQYF. CDR3 DNA: TGCGCCAGCAGCCAAGGAGAAGCGGGAGGGGATACGCAGTATTTT.

The rearrangement links TRBV6-1 to TRBJ1-2; D ambiguous. Germline CDR1 is MNHNS and CDR2 is SASEGT. The length of the CDR3 is 10 residues. Trimming cost V 9 bases and J 8 bases, with 10 bases left between them. The CDR3 reads CAREGVGYTF. CDR3 nucleotides: TGTGCCAGGGAGGGAGTAGGCTACACCTTC.

J is TRBJ2-3 and V is TRBV5-6, with D perhaps TRBD1 (5 bases). Trimming cost V 0 bases and J 0 bases, with 5 bases left between them. The CDR3 runs 14 residues. Germline V gives CDR1 SGHDT, CDR2 YYEEEE. The chain's CDR3 is CASSLGGSTDTQYF. CDR3 sequence (DNA): TGTGCCAGCAGCTTGGGGGGCAGCACAGATACGCAGTATTTT.

This chain connects TRBV5-1 to TRBJ2-6, with D hard to call. The CDR3 runs 15 residues. CDR1 SGHRS and CDR2 YFSETQ come from the germline V gene. V was shortened by 5 bases and J by 2 bases, with 11 bases between the two germline ends. The CDR3: CASRLLAAGANVLTF. In DNA, the CDR3 is TGCGCCAGCAGGTTGTTGGCTGCTGGGGCCAACGTCCTGACTTTC. The full variable domain, its missing parts supplied by reference TRBV5-1 and TRBJ2-6, is KAGVTQTPRYLIKTRGQQVTLSCSPISGHRSVSWYQQTPGQGLQFLFEYFSETQRNKGNFPGRFSGRQFSNSRSEMNVSTLELGDSALYLCASRLLAAGANVLTFGAGSRLTVL.

Here the CDR3 DNA reads TGTGCCAGCTCACCCCCAAACGGGAACACTGAAGCTTTCTTT. Its translation: CASSPPNGNTEAFF. This sequence joins TRBV18 and TRBJ1-1; D is uncertain. The germline V gene encodes CDR1 KGHSH and CDR2 LQKENI. The CDR3 runs 14 residues. V was pared by 3 bases and J by 1 base, with 9 bases between. Complete variable domain (other parts from reference TRBV18 and TRBJ1-1): NAGVMQNPRHLVRRRGQEARLRCSPMKGHSHVYWYRQLPEEGLKFMVYLQKENIIDESGMPKERFSAEFPKEGPSILRIQQVVRGDSAAYFCASSPPNGNTEAFFGQGTRLTVV.